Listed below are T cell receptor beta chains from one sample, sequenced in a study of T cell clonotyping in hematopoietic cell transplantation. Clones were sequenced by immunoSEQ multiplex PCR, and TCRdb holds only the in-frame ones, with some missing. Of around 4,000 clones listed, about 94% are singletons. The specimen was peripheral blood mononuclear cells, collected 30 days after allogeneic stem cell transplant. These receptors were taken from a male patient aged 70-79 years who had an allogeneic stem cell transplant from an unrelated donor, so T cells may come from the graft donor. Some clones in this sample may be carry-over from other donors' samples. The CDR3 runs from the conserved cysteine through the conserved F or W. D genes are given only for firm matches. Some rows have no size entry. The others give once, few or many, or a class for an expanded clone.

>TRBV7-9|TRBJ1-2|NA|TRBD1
CASSLVRDSGGYTF
TGTGCCAGCAGCTTAGTCCGGGACAGTGGAGGCTACACCTTC
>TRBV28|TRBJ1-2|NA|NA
CASRGASYGYTF
TGTGCCAGCAGGGGGGCGTCCTACGGCTACACCTTC
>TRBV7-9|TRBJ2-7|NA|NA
CASSSRGYEQYF
TGTGCCAGCAGTTCCAGGGGCTACGAGCAGTACTTC
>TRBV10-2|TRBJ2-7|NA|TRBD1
CASSEPDRAYYEQYF
TGCGCCAGCAGTGAGCCGGACAGGGCGTACTACGAGCAGTACTTC
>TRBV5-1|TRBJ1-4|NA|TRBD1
CASSFRTGGGVDEKLFF
TGCGCCAGCAGCTTCCGGACAGGGGGAGGCGTAGATGAAAAACTGTTTTTT
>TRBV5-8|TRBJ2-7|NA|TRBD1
CASSPGQAIFDEQYF
TGTGCCAGCAGCCCGGGACAGGCGATATTCGACGAGCAGTACTTC
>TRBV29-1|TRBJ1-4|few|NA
CSVGSGEGGKLFF
TGCAGCGTTGGATCAGGGGAGGGTGGAAAACTGTTTTTT
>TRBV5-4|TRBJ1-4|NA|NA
CASSGGGAGQEKLFF
TGTGCCAGCAGCGGGGGCGGGGCAGGACAGGAAAAACTGTTTTTT
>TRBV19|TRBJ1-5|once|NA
CASSINGYSNQPQHF
TGTGCCAGTAGTATCAACGGATATAGCAATCAGCCCCAGCATTTT
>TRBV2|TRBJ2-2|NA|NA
CASRRTGELFF
TGTGCCAGCCGTCGGACCGGGGAGCTGTTTTTT
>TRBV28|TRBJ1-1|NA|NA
CASSVQGTTEAFF
TGTGCCAGCAGTGTTCAGGGGACCACTGAAGCTTTCTTT
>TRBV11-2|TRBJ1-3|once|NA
CASSGHSGGNTIYF
TGTGCCAGCAGCGGTCACTCGGGTGGAAACACCATATATTTT
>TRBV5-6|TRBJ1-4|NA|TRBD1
CASSWGTGAYNEKLFF
TGTGCCAGCAGCTGGGGGACAGGGGCTTATAATGAAAAACTGTTTTTT
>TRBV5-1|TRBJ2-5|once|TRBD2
CASSLGLSGGAGETQYF
TGCGCCAGCAGCTTGGGTTTGAGCGGGGGGGCCGGAGAGACCCAGTACTTC
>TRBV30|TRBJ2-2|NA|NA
CARDATNTGELFF
TGTGCCCGGGACGCTACGAACACCGGGGAGCTGTTTTTT
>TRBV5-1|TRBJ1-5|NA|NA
CASSLGSGGGSQPQHF
TGCGCCAGCAGCTTGGGCTCTGGGGGCGGCAGTCAGCCCCAGCATTTT
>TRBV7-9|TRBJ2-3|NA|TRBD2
CASSLGGSIPDTQYF
TGTGCCAGCAGCCTAGGCGGGAGCATCCCAGATACGCAGTATTTT
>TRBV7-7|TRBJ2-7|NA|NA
CASGRGAGYEQYF
TGTGCCAGCGGACGGGGGGCTGGGTACGAGCAGTACTTC
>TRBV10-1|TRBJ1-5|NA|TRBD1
CASSAQGVQPQHF
TGCGCCAGCAGTGCACAGGGGGTCCAGCCCCAGCATTTT
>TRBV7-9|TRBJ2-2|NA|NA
CASSSQQPGELFF
TGTGCCAGCAGCTCTCAGCAGCCCGGGGAGCTGTTTTTT
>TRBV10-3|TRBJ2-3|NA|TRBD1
CAISESAGTGGTDTQYF
TGTGCCATCAGTGAGTCCGCCGGGACAGGAGGGACAGATACGCAGTATTTT
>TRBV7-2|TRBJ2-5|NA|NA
CASSPDGRGETQYF
TGTGCCAGCAGCCCGGACGGAAGGGGGGAGACCCAGTACTTC
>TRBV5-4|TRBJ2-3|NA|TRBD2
CASSSTSVEDTQYF
TGTGCCAGCAGCTCCACTAGCGTTGAAGATACGCAGTATTTT
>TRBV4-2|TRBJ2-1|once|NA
CASSSRAGSYNEQFF
TGTGCCAGCAGCTCCCGCGCGGGATCCTACAATGAGCAGTTCTTC
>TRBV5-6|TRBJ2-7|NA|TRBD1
CASSLGQGRGEQYF
TGTGCCAGCAGCTTGGGACAGGGCCGAGGGGAGCAGTACTTC
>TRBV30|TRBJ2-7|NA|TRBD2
CAWSVLGGGSSYEQYF
TGTGCCTGGAGTGTACTGGGGGGAGGGAGCTCCTACGAGCAGTACTTC
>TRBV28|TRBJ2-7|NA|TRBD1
CASRIYRDRSDEQYF
TGTGCCAGCAGAATATACCGGGACAGGTCCGACGAGCAGTACTTC
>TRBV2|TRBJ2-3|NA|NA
CASSEQTSGTQYF
TGTGCCAGCAGTGAACAGACTTCGGGTACGCAGTATTTT
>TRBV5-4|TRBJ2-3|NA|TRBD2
CASSLLGPAGGPSDTQYF
TGTGCCAGCAGCTTGTTGGGGCCAGCGGGAGGGCCCTCAGATACGCAGTATTTT
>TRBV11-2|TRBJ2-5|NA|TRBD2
CASSLVSSGLETQYF
TGTGCCAGCAGCTTAGTTTCTAGCGGGTTAGAGACCCAGTACTTC
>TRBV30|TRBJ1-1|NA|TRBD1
CAWSPLRDRAGAFF
TGTGCCTGGAGTCCACTCCGGGACAGGGCGGGAGCTTTCTTT
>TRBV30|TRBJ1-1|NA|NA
CAWSWGLTEAFF
TGTGCCTGGAGCTGGGGGCTCACTGAAGCTTTCTTT
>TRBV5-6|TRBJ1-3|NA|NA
CASSLTRGSGNTIYF
TGTGCCAGCAGCCTGACGCGGGGGAGTGGAAACACCATATATTTT
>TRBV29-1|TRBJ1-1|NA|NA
CSVVGANTEAFF
TGCAGCGTTGTTGGGGCGAACACTGAAGCTTTCTTT
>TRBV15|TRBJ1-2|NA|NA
CATSRIRQGYYGYTF
TGTGCCACCAGCAGAATAAGGCAGGGATACTATGGCTACACCTTC
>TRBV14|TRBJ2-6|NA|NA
CASSQAGANVLTF
TGTGCCAGCAGCCAAGCTGGGGCCAACGTCCTGACTTTC
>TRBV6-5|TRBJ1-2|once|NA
CASSYYGYTF
TGTGCCAGCAGTTACTATGGCTACACCTTC
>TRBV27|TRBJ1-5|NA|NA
CASRKTDNQPQHF
TGTGCCAGCAGGAAGACAGATAATCAGCCCCAGCATTTT
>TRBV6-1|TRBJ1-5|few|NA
CASSERGNQPQHF
TGTGCCAGCAGTGAAAGAGGCAATCAGCCCCAGCATTTT
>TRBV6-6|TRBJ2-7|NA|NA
CASSYGNTGSEQYF
TGTGCCAGCAGTTACGGGAATACAGGTAGCGAGCAGTACTTC
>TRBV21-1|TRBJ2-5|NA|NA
CASRKGHAETQYF
TGTGCCAGCAGAAAGGGACACGCAGAGACCCAGTACTTC
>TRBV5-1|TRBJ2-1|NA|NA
CASRPGQTYNEQFF
TGCGCCAGCAGGCCGGGACAAACATACAATGAGCAGTTCTTC
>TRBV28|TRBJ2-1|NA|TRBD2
CASSTPSGRAYNEQFF
TGTGCCAGCAGTACCCCTAGCGGGAGGGCCTACAATGAGCAGTTCTTC
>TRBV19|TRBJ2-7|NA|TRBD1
CASSTTSTGEEHEQYF
TGTGCCAGTAGTACAACCTCGACAGGGGAAGAACACGAGCAGTACTTC
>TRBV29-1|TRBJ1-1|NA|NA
CSVGGQGTTEAFF
TGCAGCGTTGGGGGGCAGGGGACCACTGAAGCTTTCTTT
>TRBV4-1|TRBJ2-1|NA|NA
CASSQRGVPYNEQFF
TGCGCCAGCAGCCAGAGGGGTGTCCCCTACAATGAGCAGTTCTTC
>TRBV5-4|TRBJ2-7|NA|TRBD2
CASSPLGGGTSYVQYF
TGTGCCAGCAGCCCCCTCGGGGGGGGCACTTCCTACGTGCAGTACTTC
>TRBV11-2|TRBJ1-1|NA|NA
CASSLGTTNTEAFF
TGTGCCAGCAGCTTAGGGACGACCAACACTGAAGCTTTCTTT
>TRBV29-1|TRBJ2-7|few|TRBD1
CSVSGGAGYEQYF
TGCAGCGTTTCAGGGGGCGCGGGCTACGAGCAGTACTTC